This T cell receptor (beta chain) was recorded in a study of patients and donors after allogeneic stem cell transplantation. MiXCR, applied by TCRdb to the RT-PCR reads, yields one record per CDR3 protein. The table includes approximately 430,000 distinct CDR3 sequences, roughly 17% detected once. V was clipped by 4 bases and J by 2 bases; unmatched bases: 8. Germline values: CDR1 SQVTM, CDR2 ANQGSEA. CDR3 length: 17 amino acids. The sample consisted of blood, either unsorted or a sorted T cell fraction (not recorded which). The clonotype originates from a human donor who was either an allogeneic HSCT recipient or a stem cell or donor lymphocyte infusion donor (not recorded which). It is not recorded whose cells these are; they may come from a transplant donor. The gene calls are TRBV29-1 and TRBJ2-3; 14 bases line up with TRBD2. The CDR3 nucleotides read TGCAGCGTTGGGACTAGCGGGGGGATTGGCAACACAGATACGCAGTATTTT. Protein sequence: CSVGTSGGIGNTDTQYF.